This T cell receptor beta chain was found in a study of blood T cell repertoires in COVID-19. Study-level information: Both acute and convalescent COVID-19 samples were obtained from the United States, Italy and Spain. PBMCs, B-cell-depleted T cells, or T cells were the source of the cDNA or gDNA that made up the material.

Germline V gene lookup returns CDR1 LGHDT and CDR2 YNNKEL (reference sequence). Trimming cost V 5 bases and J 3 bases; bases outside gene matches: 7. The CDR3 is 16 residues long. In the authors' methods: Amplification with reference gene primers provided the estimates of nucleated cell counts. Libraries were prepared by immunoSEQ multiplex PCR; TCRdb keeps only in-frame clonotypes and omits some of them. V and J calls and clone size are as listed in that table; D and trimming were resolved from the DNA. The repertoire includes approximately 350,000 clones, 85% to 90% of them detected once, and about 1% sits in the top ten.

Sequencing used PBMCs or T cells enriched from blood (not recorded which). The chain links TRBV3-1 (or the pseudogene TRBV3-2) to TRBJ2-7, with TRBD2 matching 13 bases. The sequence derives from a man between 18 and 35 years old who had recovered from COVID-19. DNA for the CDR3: TGTGCCAGCAGCTCTAGGACTAGCGGGAGTGGCTACGAGCAGTACTTC. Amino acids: CASSSRTSGSGYEQYF.